The 13 T cell receptor beta chains below all came from one sample that was sequenced in a study of T cell responses to AZD1222 COVID-19 vaccine. This table comes from immunoSEQ multiplex PCR, and its TCRdb copy is limited to in-frame clones, with some not included. The sample includes approximately 80,000 clones, approximately 90% seen only once; the top ten take approximately 5.8%. Sample: peripheral blood, taken on day 0 of AZD1222 vaccination. The receptors come from an adult in good health.

The chain combines TRBV15 with TRBJ1-3; 8 nucleotides agree with TRBD1. Germline V gene sequence: CDR1 LNHNV, CDR2 YYDKDF (reference sequence). The V and J ends lost 2 bases and 1 base, in that order; junction bases with no gene match: 1. The CDR3 has 15 residues. CDR3 DNA sequence: TGTGCCACCAGCAGAACAGGGGGTTCTGGAAACACCATATATTTT. Protein product: CATSRTGGSGNTIYF. Full variable domain (missing parts from reference TRBV15 and TRBJ1-3): DAMVIQNPRYQVTQFGKPVTLSCSQTLNHNVMYWYQQKSSQAPKLLFHYYDKDFNNEADTPDNFQSRRPNTSFCFLDIRSPGLGDTAMYLCATSRTGGSGNTIYFGEGSWLTVV.

This chain links TRBV7-9 with TRBJ2-2; D is unclear. The V end lost 5 bases, the J end lost 8 bases, and 12 bases lay between the germline ends. Germline V gene sequence: CDR1 SEHNR, CDR2 FQNEAQ (reference sequence). This CDR3 has 13 amino acids. This chain's CDR3 is CASSVVVRGELFF. CDR3 bases: TGTGCCAGCAGCGTAGTGGTCAGGGGGGAGCTGTTTTTT.

CDR3 sequence (DNA): TGCGCCAGCAGCCCCAGCTCCTACGAGCAGTACTTC. Protein: CASSPSSYEQYF. This chain joins TRBV5-1 and TRBJ2-7, with no clear D. Germline V CDR1 and CDR2: SGHRS, YFSETQ. This CDR3 has 12 amino acids. V was trimmed by 4 bases and J by 0 bases, leaving 5 bases between them.

The V gene is TRBV5-4, the J gene TRBJ1-6, with a weak D call TRBD1 (6 bases). Germline V gene sequence: CDR1 SGHNT, CDR2 YYREEE (reference sequence). The V and J ends lost 0 bases and 6 bases respectively, with 10 bases between them. The CDR3 is made up of 15 amino acids. CDR3 coding DNA: TGTGCCAGCAGCTTGGACCAGGGGTCTAATTCACCCCTCCACTTT. This encodes CASSLDQGSNSPLHF. The entire variable domain, with the rest obtained from reference TRBV5-4 and TRBJ1-6, is as follows: ETGVTQSPTHLIKTRGQQVTLRCSSQSGHNTVSWYQQALGQGPQFIFQYYREEENGRGNFPPRFSGLQFPNYSSELNVNALELDDSALYLCASSLDQGSNSPLHFGNGTRLTVT.

This sequence joins TRBV5-5 and TRBJ2-7, with D perhaps TRBD2 (5 bases). Trimming stripped 4 bases from V and 1 base from J, with 9 bases between. The CDR3 spans 13 residues. Per the germline V gene, CDR1 is SGHKS and CDR2 is YYEKEE (reference sequence). Here the CDR3 reads CASSDGDSYEQYF. CDR3 nucleotides: TGTGCCAGCAGCGACGGGGATTCCTACGAGCAGTACTTC. Filled out from reference TRBV5-5 and TRBJ2-7, the complete variable domain reads DAGVTQSPTHLIKTRGQQVTLRCSPISGHKSVSWYQQVLGQGPQFIFQYYEKEERGRGNFPDRFSARQFPNYSSELNVNALLLGDSALYLCASSDGDSYEQYFGPGTRLTVT.

This sequence joins TRBV5-1 and TRBJ2-1, with D unresolved. Germline loops: CDR1 SGHRS, CDR2 YFSETQ. V was shortened by 0 bases and J by 0 bases, with 7 bases between the two germline ends. The CDR3 runs 15 residues. The DNA for the CDR3 is TGCGCCAGCAGCTTGGACCCGAGCTCCTACAATGAGCAGTTCTTC. This gives the protein CASSLDPSSYNEQFF.

This chain connects TRBV27 to TRBJ2-7; the match to TRBD1 covers 10 bases. The germline V gene encodes CDR1 MNHEY and CDR2 SMNVEV (reference sequence). The CDR3 has 14 amino acids. The J segment lost 6 bases and the V segment lost 5 bases, leaving 7 bases of the junction unmatched. As DNA, the CDR3 is TGTGCCAGCAGTCCTCGGACAGGGGGAGGCGAGCAGTACTTC. Its translation is CASSPRTGGGEQYF.

This chain uses TRBV4-2 with TRBJ2-2, with unresolved D. Germline V gene data show CDR1 as LGHNA and CDR2 as YNFKEQ. Deletions cut 3 bases from V and 3 bases from J, with 8 bases between. CDR3 length equals 14 residues. CDR3 DNA: TGTGCCAGCAGCCAGGGATGGGACACCGGGGAGCTGTTTTTT. Translated: CASSQGWDTGELFF.

This chain links TRBV7-9 with TRBJ2-3; the D gene is possibly TRBD2 (5 bases). The germline V gene has CDR1 SEHNR and CDR2 FQNEAQ (reference sequence). The V gene lost 3 bases and the J gene lost 0 bases, with 7 bases spanning the gap. The CDR3 extends over 14 amino acids. The CDR3 sequence: CASSFGVSTDTQYF. CDR3 coding DNA: TGTGCCAGCAGCTTCGGGGTCAGCACAGATACGCAGTATTTT.

This clone was detected a few times. The chain links TRBV4-2 to TRBJ1-5; D uncertain. There are 15 residues in the CDR3. Trimming pared 4 bases from V and 0 bases from J, leaving 10 bases between. CDR1 is LGHNA and CDR2 is YNFKEQ in the germline V gene. As DNA, the CDR3 is TGTGCCAGCAGCCCCAAGGGCGATAGCAATCAGCCCCAGCATTTT. It specifies CASSPKGDSNQPQHF.

CDR3 amino acids: CASSTGLYEQYF. DNA for the CDR3: TGTGCCAGCAGCACGGGCCTATACGAGCAGTACTTC. This chain uses TRBV7-2 with TRBJ2-7; D is uncertain. CDR1 and CDR2 from the germline V gene are SGHTA and FQGNSA. This CDR3 has 12 residues. V lost 5 bases and J lost 4, with 9 bases in between.

This chain connects TRBV7-2 to TRBJ2-7; 11 positions agree with TRBD2. V gave up 1 base and J gave up 7 bases; unmatched junction bases: 15. CDR3 length: 18 amino acids. Germline CDR1 and CDR2: SGHTA and FQGNSA. For the CDR3, the DNA is TGTGCCAGCAGCTTAGGGTTTGGGTTAGCGGGAGGGAATGGGGAGCAGTACTTC. It yields the protein CASSLGFGLAGGNGEQYF.

V and J are TRBV7-3 and TRBJ2-3; D unclear. Per germline, CDR1 SGHTA and CDR2 FQGTGA. Trimming shortened V by 6 bases and J by 0 bases, and 7 bases separated the two germline ends. The CDR3 has 13 amino acids. CDR3 bases: TGTGCCAGCAGGACTCCCAGCACAGATACGCAGTATTTT. Translated: CASRTPSTDTQYF.